A single sample is the source of the 16 T cell receptor beta chains below, sequenced in a study of blood T cells in healthy people across ages. PCR was performed a second time for about 6 to 12 cycles using a sample-barcoded 5' primer and a J-beta primer mix. In TCRdb, the 5' RACE reads were re-called with MiXCR into one record per CDR3 protein. The top ten clones hold about a quarter of a sample with 780,000 or so distinct CDR3 sequences, approximately 53% of them seen once. The sample comprised blood. The source of these receptors is a man aged 40-55 years in good health.

This clonotype was observed a handful of times. This sequence joins TRBV28 and TRBJ2-5; TRBD1 aligns across 9 bases. Germline CDR1 and CDR2: MDHEN and SYDVKM. V was pared by 2 bases and J by 2 bases, with 12 bases of the junction left unmatched. CDR3 length equals 18 residues. CDR3 nucleotide sequence: TGTGCCAGCAGTTTAGGGGTAACCGGGACAGGGTCGCAAGAGACCCAGTACTTC. The encoded protein is CASSLGVTGTGSQETQYF. The entire variable domain, with the rest obtained from reference TRBV28 and TRBJ2-5, is as follows: DVKVTQSSRYLVKRTGEKVFLECVQDMDHENMFWYRQDPGLGLRLIYFSYDVKMKEKGDIPEGYSVSREKKERFSLILESASTNQTSMYLCASSLGVTGTGSQETQYFGPGTRLLVL.

This clonotype is a singleton in its sample. The rearrangement joins TRBV20-1 to TRBJ2-7; the match to TRBD2 covers 7 bases. Germline CDR1 and CDR2: DFQATT and SNEGSKA (reference sequence). The CDR3 is 13 amino acids. The trim removed 4 bases at V and 3 bases at J, leaving 6 bases unmatched. This CDR3 is CSAIPIAGYEQYF. The CDR3 nucleotides are TGCAGTGCTATACCGATAGCGGGCTACGAGCAGTACTTC.

This clonotype has only a few counts. The V gene is TRBV28, the J gene TRBJ2-4, with 9 positions matching TRBD1. Trimming at V came to 5 bases and at J to 13 bases, leaving 18 bases not matched to a gene. This CDR3 has 16 amino acids. The germline V gene encodes CDR1 MDHEN and CDR2 SYDVKM. The CDR3 nucleotides read TGTGCCAGCAGTGCGCCGGGACAGGGTTTTCTCGGTGAGCAGTACTTC. Translation: CASSAPGQGFLGEQYF.

The gene calls are TRBV7-2 and TRBJ2-5; D perhaps matches TRBD1 (6 bases). From germline, CDR1 is SGHTA and CDR2 FQGNSA. With 5 bases removed from V and 1 base from J, the gap between germline ends came to 17 bases. The CDR3 has 16 residues. The CDR3 here is CASSPTGRGPQETQYF. Here the CDR3 DNA reads TGTGCCAGCAGCCCTACAGGGAGAGGTCCCCAAGAGACCCAGTACTTC.

The chain joins TRBV28 to TRBJ1-4, with D uncertain. The CDR3 runs to 15 residues. V dropped 5 bases and J dropped 0 bases, with 10 bases sitting between them. Germline V lookup: CDR1 MDHEN, CDR2 SYDVKM. The CDR3 reads CASSHFQATNEKLFF. The CDR3 coding sequence is TGTGCCAGCAGTCACTTTCAGGCAACTAATGAAAAACTGTTTTTT.

The chain links TRBV25-1 to TRBJ2-1, with 10 bases that match TRBD2. Unmatched junction bases numbered 4, after V lost 6 bases and J lost 5 bases. The CDR3 sequence is 14 residues long. From germline, CDR1 is MGHDK and CDR2 SYGVNS. The CDR3 bases are TGTGCCAGCAGGGTTACTAGCGGGAACAATGAGCAGTTCTTC. Its translation is CASRVTSGNNEQFF.

J is TRBJ2-7 and V is TRBV29-1; D ambiguous. From germline, CDR1 is SQVTM and CDR2 ANQGSEA. The CDR3 loop spans 11 amino acids. Trimming shortened V by 4 bases and J by 7 bases, and 11 bases separated the two germline ends. DNA of the CDR3: TGCAGCGTTGCCGAGACGCGGGAGCAGTACTTC. Translation gives CSVAETREQYF.

Many counts were recorded for this clonotype. A read error may account for a junction end that differs from germline. The V call is TRBV5-1, the J call TRBJ2-3, with D perhaps TRBD1 (5 bases). This CDR3 comprises 12 residues. Per germline, CDR1 SGHRS and CDR2 YFSETQ. CDR3 nucleotide sequence: TGTGCCAGCAGCTTAGGGGCAGATACGCAGTATTTT. Translation gives CASSLGADTQYF.

J is TRBJ2-1 and V is TRBV6-6; D is uncertain. Germline V gene lookup returns CDR1 MNHNY and CDR2 SVGAGI (reference sequence). The CDR3 covers 13 residues. Trimming stripped 5 bases from V and 8 bases from J, with 13 bases between. CDR3 nucleotides: TGTGCCAGCAGTCCGAGACTGGGCGATGAGCAGTTCTTC. Translated: CASSPRLGDEQFF.

At least ten counts were recorded for this clonotype. The J gene is TRBJ1-5, the V gene TRBV19; the D is unclear. CDR1 is LNHDA, CDR2 SQIVND, per germline (reference sequence). The germline V and J ends were trimmed by 6 bases and 1 base, with 13 bases remaining between them. The CDR3 consists of 15 residues. CDR3 loop: CASRTKYVSNQPQHF. Here the CDR3 DNA reads TGTGCCAGTAGAACGAAGTATGTCAGCAATCAGCCCCAGCATTTT.

The chain is built from TRBV5-1 and TRBJ1-2; 8 positions match TRBD1. Trimming at V came to 1 base and at J to 6 bases, leaving 2 bases not matched to a gene. Germline V gives CDR1 SGHRS, CDR2 YFSETQ. This CDR3 is 13 amino acids long. The CDR3 DNA reads as TGCGCCAGCAGCTTGTCGGACAGGGATGGCTACACCTTC. This encodes CASSLSDRDGYTF.

V gene TRBV4-3 combines with J gene TRBJ2-3; D remains ambiguous. The CDR3 sequence is 15 residues long. Trimming removed 0 bases from V and 3 bases from J, with 10 bases in between. CDR1 LGHNA and CDR2 YSLEER come from the germline V gene. The CDR3 here is CASSQEGRNTDTQYF. The CDR3 region has the DNA TGCGCCAGCAGCCAAGAGGGCAGGAATACAGATACGCAGTATTTT.

The V and J genes are TRBV20-1 and TRBJ2-7; 7 nucleotides line up with TRBD2. The CDR3 runs 16 residues. J gave up 0 bases and V 0 bases, and 8 bases lay outside the gene matches. CDR1 and CDR2 (germline): DFQATT, SNEGSKA (reference sequence). CDR3 sequence: CSARDPASGYSYEQYF. The CDR3 bases are TGCAGTGCTAGAGATCCGGCTAGCGGTTACTCCTACGAGCAGTACTTC.

V usage is TRBV5-8 and J usage is TRBJ1-1; a weak D match, TRBD1 (6 bases). Germline loops: CDR1 SGHTS, CDR2 YDEGEE. The CDR3 is 15 amino acids. Trimming stripped 4 bases from V and 4 bases from J, with 17 bases between. CDR3 coding DNA: TGTGCCAGCAGCCAGTCCCGGGCAGGGGCCACTGAAGCTTTCTTT. Protein sequence: CASSQSRAGATEAFF. The whole variable domain, remainder taken from reference TRBV5-8 and TRBJ1-1, is EAGVTQSPTHLIKTRGQQATLRCSPISGHTSVYWYQQALGLGLQFLLWYDEGEERNRGNFPPRFSGRQFPNYSSELNVNALELEDSALYLCASSQSRAGATEAFFGQGTRLTVV.

This clonotype has more than one count but fewer than ten. The chain links TRBV27 to TRBJ2-6, with D maybe TRBD2 (5 bases). CDR1 and CDR2 from the germline V gene are MNHEY and SMNVEV (reference sequence). V gave up 6 bases and J gave up 1 base, with 13 bases separating them. The CDR3 length is 16 residues. CDR3 residues: CASSQIGVSGANVLTF. As DNA, the CDR3 is TGTGCCAGCAGCCAAATCGGGGTATCTGGGGCCAACGTCCTGACTTTC.

This clonotype showed up just once. The junction departs from the called germline gene at one end, perhaps through a read error. Written as DNA, the CDR3 is TGTACCAGCTCAGCTAATAAAGAGCAGTACTTC. Translation gives CTSSANKEQYF. The chain has TRBV18 and TRBJ2-7; D gene unclear. Germline values: CDR1 KGHSH, CDR2 LQKENI. CDR3 length equals 11 residues.